The T cell receptor beta chain described here comes from a study of T cell responses to AZD1222 COVID-19 vaccine. Study background: Second-dose schedules of about 4 or about 12 weeks were combined.

The CDR3 sequence is 14 residues long. The repertoire was sequenced with immunoSEQ multiplex PCR; TCRdb's copy has only in-frame clones and lacks some. There are approximately 110,000 clones in the sample; around 89% occur only once, and roughly 4% lies in the top ten. The V gene is TRBV21-1, the J gene TRBJ1-2; the table gives TRBD1 as D, unverified against the DNA. TRBV21-1 constitutes a pseudogene. The clonotype was recovered from an adult in good health. The material sequenced was peripheral blood, taken on day 0 of AZD1222 vaccination. This CDR3 is CASKGQGLNYGYTF. The CDR3 nucleotides read TGTGCCAGCAAAGGACAGGGACTCAACTATGGCTACACCTTC.